The 5 T cell receptor beta chains presented below share a single source sample, sequenced in a study of blood T cell repertoires in COVID-19. Measured with immunoSEQ multiplex PCR; TCRdb has only the in-frame clones, and not every one. Of 100,000 or so clones listed, approximately 90% are singletons. Sequencing input: peripheral blood. The receptor source for this set is a woman aged 80 or over with acute or convalescent COVID-19.

This chain links TRBV29-1 with TRBJ2-1; 7 bases are a match to TRBD1. CDR3 length: 14 residues. The ends lost 8 bases at V and 1 base at J; junction bases unmatched: 8. Per the germline V gene, CDR1 is SQVTM and CDR2 is ANQGSEA. The CDR3 here is CSTTGAGSYNEQFF. CDR3 nucleotides: TGCAGCACCACAGGGGCAGGTTCCTACAATGAGCAGTTCTTC.

The chain has TRBV6-2 or TRBV6-3 and TRBJ1-2; D is uncertain. V was trimmed by 4 bases and J by 0 bases, leaving 15 bases between them. This CDR3 spans 16 amino acids. Germline V CDR1 and CDR2: MNHEY, SVGEGT. CDR3 protein: CASSSRGQPSNYGYTF. The CDR3 DNA is TGTGCCAGCAGTTCCCGCGGGCAGCCGTCTAACTATGGCTACACCTTC.

Comment on this clone: Additional DNA sequences in this sample encode the identical CDR3. V is TRBV10-3 and J is TRBJ2-1; the D gene is possibly TRBD2 (5 bases). V was clipped by 6 bases and J by 2 bases, with 8 bases between them. This CDR3 comprises 13 residues. Germline CDR1 and CDR2: ENHRY and SYGVKD. CDR3 in DNA: TGTGCCATCAGCCGGGATACCTACAATGAGCAGTTCTTC. Translation gives CAISRDTYNEQFF.

The V call is TRBV3-1 (or the pseudogene TRBV3-2), the J call TRBJ1-1; possible D gene TRBD1, 6 bases. Germline values: CDR1 LGHDT, CDR2 YNNKEL (reference sequence). This CDR3 has 15 residues. Trimming left V 4 bases short and J 1 base short, with 13 bases between. The CDR3: CASSRFGQTNTEAFF. The CDR3 region has the DNA TGTGCCAGCAGCCGATTCGGACAGACGAACACTGAAGCTTTCTTT.

This clone was seen once. The V and J genes are TRBV4-1 and TRBJ1-6; possible D gene TRBD1, 5 bases. The CDR3 length is 16 residues. V was pared by 4 bases and J by 3 bases, with 13 bases between. CDR1 and CDR2 (germline): MGHRA, YSYEKL. DNA of the CDR3: TGCGCCAGCAGCCCGACCAGGGCACTCTATAATTCACCCCTCCACTTT. Its translation is CASSPTRALYNSPLHF.